This T cell receptor beta chain was sequenced during a study of regulatory T cells. Study-level results: Hydrophobic residues at CDR3 positions 6 and 7 were enriched in conventional CD4+ T cells of CD3G-deficient patients.

The primer mix had 52 TRBV and 13 TRBJ primers. Measured with immunoSEQ multiplex PCR; TCRdb has only the in-frame clones, and not every one. In the table there are tens of thousands of clones, about 93% of which are singletons. Note on this clone: The antigen is unknown.

This CDR3 has 12 amino acids. Germline trimming cut 2 bases from V and 9 bases from J; bases unmatched to any gene: 1. Germline CDR1 is SEHNR and CDR2 is FQNEAQ (reference sequence). This receptor was taken from a child between 2 and 9 years old with CD3G deficiency. This rearrangement joins TRBV7-9 to TRBJ2-1; the match to TRBD2 covers 7 bases. The sequenced sample was conventional CD4+ T cells sorted from blood. The CDR3 spells CASSLREGEQFF. The CDR3 DNA reads TGTGCCAGCAGCTTAAGGGAGGGTGAGCAGTTCTTC.